The next 5 T cell receptor beta chains were all read from a single sample in a study of T-cell reconstitution after alpha-beta-depleted transplantation in children. TCRbeta library preparation incorporated unique molecular identifiers. Using its own MiXCR run on the PCR reads, TCRdb lists one record per CDR3 protein. The sample has hundreds of thousands of distinct CDR3 sequences; 15% to 20% are singletons. Material: PBMCs, mostly from graft donor cells, obtained 360 days after TCRalphabeta/CD19-depleted stem cell transplant. Receptors were obtained from a male patient aged 2 to 9 who had a stem cell transplant for acute lymphoblastic leukemia, so the T cells may come from the graft donor.

The chain has TRBV11-2 and TRBJ2-3, with D perhaps matching TRBD2 (5 bases). Trimming shortened V by 1 base and J by 0 bases, and 11 bases separated the two germline ends. Germline V gene data show CDR1 as SGHAT and CDR2 as FQNNGV. CDR3 length: 16 amino acids. The CDR3, as DNA: TGTGCCAGCAGCTTAGGGGCGGGTCTTAGCACAGATACGCAGTATTTT. It specifies CASSLGAGLSTDTQYF.

This clonotype was found a few times. The V call is TRBV4-1, the J call TRBJ1-2; possible D gene TRBD1, 5 bases. V lost 3 bases and J 0 bases, leaving 11 bases between the germline ends. The CDR3 runs to 15 residues. Germline V gene sequence: CDR1 MGHRA, CDR2 YSYEKL. The CDR3 loop is CASSHPGHPNYGYTF. The CDR3 nucleotides are TGCGCCAGCAGCCACCCCGGACACCCTAACTATGGCTACACCTTC.

The chain carries TRBV30 and TRBJ2-5; D could derive from TRBD1 or TRBD2 (5 bases each). This CDR3 has 15 residues. The germline V gene encodes CDR1 GTSNPN and CDR2 SVGIG (reference sequence). Trimming stripped 0 bases from V and 3 bases from J, with 14 bases between. The CDR3 nucleotides read TGTGCCTGGAGTGTAAATCCGGGGCGCGAAGAGACCCAGTACTTC. Translation: CAWSVNPGREETQYF.

This clonotype was found a few times. This rearrangement joins TRBV9 to TRBJ2-7; D is possibly TRBD2 (6 bases). The V end lost 3 bases, the J end lost 3 bases, and 16 bases lay between the germline ends. Germline lookup yields CDR1 SGDLS and CDR2 YYNGEE. The CDR3 is 15 residues long. CDR3 sequence (DNA): TGTGCCAGCAGCGCCTCCGGGACTGGGCTCTACGAGCAGTACTTC. Translation gives CASSASGTGLYEQYF.

This clonotype was observed many times. The CDR3 coding sequence is TGTGCCAGCAGCTTCTTCAGGGCCGGGGAGGCCCAGCATTTT. Translation gives CASSFFRAGEAQHF. The rearrangement uses TRBV7-2 and TRBJ1-5, with D perhaps TRBD1 (5 bases). The germline V gene encodes CDR1 SGHTA and CDR2 FQGNSA. Trimming took 3 bases from V and 11 from J, leaving 17 bases between them. This CDR3 spans 14 amino acids.